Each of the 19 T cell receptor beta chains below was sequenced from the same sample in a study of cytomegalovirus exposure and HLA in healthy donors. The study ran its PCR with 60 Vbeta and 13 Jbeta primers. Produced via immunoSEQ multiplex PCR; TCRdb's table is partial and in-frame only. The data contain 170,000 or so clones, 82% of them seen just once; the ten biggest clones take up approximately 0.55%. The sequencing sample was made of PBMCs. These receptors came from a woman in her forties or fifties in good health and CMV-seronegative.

This CDR3 reads CASSLPGGPKGNTIYF. The CDR3, as DNA: TGTGCCAGCAGCTTACCAGGGGGCCCGAAGGGAAACACCATATATTTT. The J gene is TRBJ1-3, the V gene TRBV7-2; TRBD1 aligns across 8 bases. This CDR3 has 16 residues. V lost 2 bases to trimming and J lost 4 bases; unmatched junction nucleotides: 7. Germline CDR1 reads SGHTA; CDR2 reads FQGNSA.

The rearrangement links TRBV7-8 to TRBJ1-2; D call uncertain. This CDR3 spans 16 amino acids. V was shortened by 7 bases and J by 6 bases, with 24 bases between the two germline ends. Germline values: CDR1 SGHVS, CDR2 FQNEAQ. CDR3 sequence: CASTINRPGVSDGYTF. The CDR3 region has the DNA TGTGCCAGCACTATAAACCGCCCGGGTGTGAGTGATGGCTACACCTTC.

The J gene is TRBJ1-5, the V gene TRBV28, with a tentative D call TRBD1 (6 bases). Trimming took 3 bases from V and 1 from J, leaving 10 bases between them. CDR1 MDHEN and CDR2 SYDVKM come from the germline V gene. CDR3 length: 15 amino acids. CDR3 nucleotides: TGTGCCAGCAGTTTGGCGGGGGCGAGCAATCAGCCCCAGCATTTT. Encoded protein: CASSLAGASNQPQHF.

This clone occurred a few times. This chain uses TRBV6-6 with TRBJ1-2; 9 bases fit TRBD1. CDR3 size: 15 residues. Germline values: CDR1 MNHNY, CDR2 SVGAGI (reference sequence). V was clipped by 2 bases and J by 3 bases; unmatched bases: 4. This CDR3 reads CASSYLGQGDYGYTF. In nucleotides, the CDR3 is TGTGCCAGCAGTTACCTGGGACAGGGCGACTATGGCTACACCTTC.

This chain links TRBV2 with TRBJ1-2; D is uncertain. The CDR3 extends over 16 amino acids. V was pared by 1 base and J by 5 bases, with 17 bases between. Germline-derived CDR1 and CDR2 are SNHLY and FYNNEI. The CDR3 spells CASSEVPVPSAYGYTF. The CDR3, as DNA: TGTGCCAGCAGTGAAGTGCCTGTACCATCAGCGTATGGCTACACCTTC. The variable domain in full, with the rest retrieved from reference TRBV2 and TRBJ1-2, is EPEVTQTPSHQVTQMGQEVILRCVPISNHLYFYWYRQILGQKVEFLVSFYNNEISEKSEIFDDQFSVERPDGSNFTLKIRSTKLEDSAMYFCASSEVPVPSAYGYTFGSGTRLTVV.

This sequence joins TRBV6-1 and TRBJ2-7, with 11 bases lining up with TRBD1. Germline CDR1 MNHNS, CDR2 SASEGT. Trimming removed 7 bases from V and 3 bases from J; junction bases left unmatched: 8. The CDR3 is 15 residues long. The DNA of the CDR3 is TGTGCCAGCACGACCACCGGGACAGGGGGCTACGAGCAGTACTTC. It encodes CASTTTGTGGYEQYF.

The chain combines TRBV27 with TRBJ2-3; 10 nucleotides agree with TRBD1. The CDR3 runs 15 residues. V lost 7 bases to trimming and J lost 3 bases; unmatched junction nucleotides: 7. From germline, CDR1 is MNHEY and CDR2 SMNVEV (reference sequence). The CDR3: CASNPWGQGTDTQYF. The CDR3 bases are TGTGCCAGCAACCCATGGGGACAGGGGACAGATACGCAGTATTTT.

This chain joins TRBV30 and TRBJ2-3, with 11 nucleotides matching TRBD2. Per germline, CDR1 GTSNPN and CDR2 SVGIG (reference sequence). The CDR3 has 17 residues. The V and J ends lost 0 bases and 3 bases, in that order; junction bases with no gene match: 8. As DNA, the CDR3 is TGTGCCTGGAGTGTATCCTTGACTAGCGGGACTACAGATACGCAGTATTTT. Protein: CAWSVSLTSGTTDTQYF.

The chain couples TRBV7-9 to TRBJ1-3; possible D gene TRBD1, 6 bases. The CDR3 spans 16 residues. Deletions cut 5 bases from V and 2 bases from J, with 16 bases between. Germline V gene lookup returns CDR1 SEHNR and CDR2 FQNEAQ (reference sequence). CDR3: CASSVILTGTGNTIYF. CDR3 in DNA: TGTGCCAGCAGCGTTATTTTAACAGGGACTGGAAACACCATATATTTT.

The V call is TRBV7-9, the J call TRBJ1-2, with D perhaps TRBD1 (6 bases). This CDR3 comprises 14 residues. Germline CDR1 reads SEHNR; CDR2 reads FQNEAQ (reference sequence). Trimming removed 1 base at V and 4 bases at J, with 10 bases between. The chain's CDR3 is CASSLGTDFYGYTF. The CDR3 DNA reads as TGTGCCAGCAGCTTAGGGACAGATTTCTATGGCTACACCTTC.

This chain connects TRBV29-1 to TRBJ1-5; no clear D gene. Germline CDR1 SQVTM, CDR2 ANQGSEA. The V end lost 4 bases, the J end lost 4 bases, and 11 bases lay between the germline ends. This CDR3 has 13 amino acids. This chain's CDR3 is CSVAYGENQPQHF. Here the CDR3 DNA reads TGCAGCGTTGCCTACGGGGAGAATCAGCCCCAGCATTTT.

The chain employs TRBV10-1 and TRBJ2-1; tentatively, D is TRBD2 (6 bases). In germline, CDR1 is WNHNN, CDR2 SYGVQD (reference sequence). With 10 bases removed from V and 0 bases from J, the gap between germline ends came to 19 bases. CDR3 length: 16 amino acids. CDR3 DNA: TGCGCCACTAGTGGGGGGAGCTTTAGCTCCTACAATGAGCAGTTCTTC. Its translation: CATSGGSFSSYNEQFF.

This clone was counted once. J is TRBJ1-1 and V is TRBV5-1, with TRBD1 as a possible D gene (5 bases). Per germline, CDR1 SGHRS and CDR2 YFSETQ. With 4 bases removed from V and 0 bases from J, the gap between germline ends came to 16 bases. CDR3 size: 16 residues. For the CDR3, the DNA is TGCGCCAGCAGCCTGGGTTTCGGGGGAGTGAACACTGAAGCTTTCTTT. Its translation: CASSLGFGGVNTEAFF.

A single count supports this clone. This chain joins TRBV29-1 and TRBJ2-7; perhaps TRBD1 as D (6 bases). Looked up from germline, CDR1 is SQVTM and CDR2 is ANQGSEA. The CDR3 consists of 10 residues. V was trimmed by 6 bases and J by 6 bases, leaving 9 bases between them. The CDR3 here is CSVLQGEQYF. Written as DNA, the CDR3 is TGCAGCGTCCTACAGGGCGAGCAGTACTTC.

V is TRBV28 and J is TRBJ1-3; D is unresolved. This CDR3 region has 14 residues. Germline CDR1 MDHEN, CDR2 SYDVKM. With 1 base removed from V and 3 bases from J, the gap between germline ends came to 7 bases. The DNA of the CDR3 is TGTGCCAGCAGTTTATCTCCGGGTGGAAACACCATATATTTT. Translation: CASSLSPGGNTIYF.

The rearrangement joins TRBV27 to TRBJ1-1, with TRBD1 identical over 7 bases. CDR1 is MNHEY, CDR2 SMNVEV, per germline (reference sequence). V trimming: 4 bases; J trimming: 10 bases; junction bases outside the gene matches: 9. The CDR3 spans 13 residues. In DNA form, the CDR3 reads TGTGCCAGCAGTTCGACAGGGCCTAGCGCAGCTTTCTTT. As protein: CASSSTGPSAAFF.

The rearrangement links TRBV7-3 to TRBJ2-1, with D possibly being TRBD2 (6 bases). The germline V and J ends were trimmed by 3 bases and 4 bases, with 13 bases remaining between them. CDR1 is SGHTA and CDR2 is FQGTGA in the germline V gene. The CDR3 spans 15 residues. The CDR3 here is CASSFKVGLYNEQFF. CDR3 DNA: TGTGCCAGCAGCTTTAAAGTGGGACTGTACAATGAGCAGTTCTTC.

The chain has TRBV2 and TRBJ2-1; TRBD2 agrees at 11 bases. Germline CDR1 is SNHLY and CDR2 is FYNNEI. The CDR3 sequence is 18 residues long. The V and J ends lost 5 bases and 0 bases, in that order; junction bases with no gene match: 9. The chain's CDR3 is CASSRSGGGTLSYNEQFF. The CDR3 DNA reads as TGTGCCAGCAGTCGTAGCGGGGGGGGAACTCTCTCCTACAATGAGCAGTTCTTC. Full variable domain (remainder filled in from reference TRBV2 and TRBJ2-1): EPEVTQTPSHQVTQMGQEVILRCVPISNHLYFYWYRQILGQKVEFLVSFYNNEISEKSEIFDDQFSVERPDGSNFTLKIRSTKLEDSAMYFCASSRSGGGTLSYNEQFFGPGTRLTVL.

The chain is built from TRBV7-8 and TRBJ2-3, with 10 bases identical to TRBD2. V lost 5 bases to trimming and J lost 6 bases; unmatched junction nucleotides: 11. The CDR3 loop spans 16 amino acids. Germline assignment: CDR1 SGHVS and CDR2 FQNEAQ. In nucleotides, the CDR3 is TGTGCCAGCAGCCGACACACAGCGGGGGGGCCTGATACGCAGTATTTT. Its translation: CASSRHTAGGPDTQYF.